Presented here are 24 T cell receptor beta chains from one specimen sequenced in a study of OX40 agonist ivuxolimab in advanced cancers. The table came from immunoSEQ multiplex PCR; TCRdb's copy has only in-frame clones and leaves some out. The sample shows some 45,000 clones, just over 85% of them seen only once. The sample here was CD4+ or CD8+ T cells sorted from blood, taken in a trial of the OX40 agonist ivuxolimab. The receptors stem from an adult with an advanced solid tumor such as melanoma, head and neck, liver or kidney cancer.

Worth noting for this clone: At one of its ends the junction is not consistent with the germline gene, which may arise from a read error. The chain links TRBV27 to TRBJ1-2; 7 nucleotides match TRBD1. The CDR3 length is 14 residues. Germline V gene sequence: CDR1 MNHEY, CDR2 SMNVEV (reference sequence). CDR3 amino acids: CASSPGTVPTAHYF. CDR3 nucleotides: TGTGCCAGCAGTCCAGGGACAGTACCCACGGCTCACTACTTC.

This chain links TRBV7-9 with TRBJ1-2; D remains ambiguous. The CDR3 has 14 residues. V shed 5 bases and J shed 4 bases, with 14 bases lying between them. Germline V gene data show CDR1 as SEHNR and CDR2 as FQNEAQ (reference sequence). The CDR3, as DNA: TGTGCCAGCAGCCTCCCCGGGTTCGCCTATGGCTACACCTTC. Amino acids: CASSLPGFAYGYTF.

The chain combines TRBV6-5 with TRBJ2-7; 9 nucleotides line up with TRBD1. V lost 6 bases, J lost 2 bases, and 8 bases stayed unmatched. Germline loops: CDR1 MNHEY, CDR2 SVGAGI. The CDR3 contains 15 residues. In nucleotides, the CDR3 is TGTGCCAGCAGGCTTGGGGGGACAGGGACCTACGAGCAGTACTTC. It yields the protein CASRLGGTGTYEQYF.

J is TRBJ1-5 and V is TRBV11-3, with 9 bases identical to TRBD1. CDR1 is SGHNT, CDR2 YENEEA, per germline. The junction had 10 bases not matched to a gene; V was cut back by 3 bases and J by 7 bases. The CDR3 spans 16 residues. The CDR3 coding sequence is TGTGCCAGCAGCTTTGCGACAGGGGGGATTAGGCAGCCCCAGCATTTT. It specifies CASSFATGGIRQPQHF. The full variable domain, rest sourced from reference TRBV11-3 and TRBJ1-5, is EAGVVQSPRYKIIEKKQPVAFWCNPISGHNTLYWYLQNLGQGPELLIRYENEEAVDDSQLPKDRFSAERLKGVDSTLKIQPAELGDSAVYLCASSFATGGIRQPQHFGDGTRLSIL.

The J gene is TRBJ2-2, the V gene TRBV7-9; 10 bases fit TRBD2. The germline V gene has CDR1 SEHNR and CDR2 FQNEAQ (reference sequence). The CDR3 consists of 16 residues. The trim removed 1 base at V and 5 bases at J, leaving 4 bases unmatched. The CDR3 bases are TGTGCCAGCAGCTTAGTTACTAGCGGGGTAACCGGGGAGCTGTTTTTT. It translates to CASSLVTSGVTGELFF.

V and J are TRBV19 and TRBJ1-2; D gene uncertain. CDR1 LNHDA and CDR2 SQIVND come from the germline V gene (reference sequence). The CDR3 has 11 amino acids. The germline V and J ends were trimmed by 7 bases and 6 bases, with 9 bases remaining between them. The CDR3 protein is CASISPHGYTF. The CDR3 DNA sequence: TGTGCCAGTATAAGCCCTCATGGCTACACCTTC.

The chain uses TRBV6-1 and TRBJ1-2, with D possibly being TRBD1 (5 bases). V was pared by 7 bases and J by 5 bases, with 20 bases between. Germline assignment: CDR1 MNHNS and CDR2 SASEGT. The CDR3 covers 15 residues. The CDR3 sequence is CASTLNPGGSYGYTF. In nucleotides, the CDR3 is TGTGCCAGCACCCTAAATCCGGGGGGTTCATATGGCTACACCTTC.

This clone was recorded a few times. The rearrangement joins TRBV7-8 to TRBJ2-5, with 8 bases fitting TRBD1. CDR1 SGHVS and CDR2 FQNEAQ come from the germline V gene. The J segment lost 3 bases and the V segment lost 1 base, leaving 10 bases of the junction unmatched. CDR3 length: 17 residues. The DNA of the CDR3 is TGTGCCAGCAGCTTAGTCCGGCAGGGGGCGATAGAAGAGACCCAGTACTTC. This translates into CASSLVRQGAIEETQYF.

The V gene is TRBV6-5, the J gene TRBJ1-5; D possibly corresponds to TRBD1 (6 bases). The CDR3 runs to 14 residues. CDR1 MNHEY and CDR2 SVGAGI come from the germline V gene. Between the trimmed V and J ends, which lost 5 bases and 4 bases, there was a span of 12 bases. The CDR3 nucleotides are TGTGCCAGCAGTCCCACAGGGTGGAATCAGCCCCAGCATTTT. The encoded protein is CASSPTGWNQPQHF.

CDR3 protein: CASSQRPPLTGALTGELFF. For the CDR3, the DNA is TGCGCCAGCAGCCAACGCCCACCATTAACCGGGGCCTTAACCGGGGAGCTGTTTTTT. The chain carries TRBV4-3 and TRBJ2-2; D is possibly TRBD1 or TRBD2 (5 bases each). Per the germline V gene, CDR1 is LGHNA and CDR2 is YSLEER. The CDR3 spans 19 residues. The ends were cut back, 2 bases at V and 5 bases at J, with 24 bases in the middle.

This clone was counted once. The chain links TRBV5-1 to TRBJ2-7, with D perhaps given as TRBD1 or TRBD2 (5 bases each). CDR3 length: 15 residues. The V and J ends lost 4 bases and 0 bases respectively, with 14 bases between them. The V gene's germline CDR1 is SGHRS and CDR2 YFSETQ. The CDR3 region is CASSPGTYDSYEQYF. CDR3 nucleotide sequence: TGCGCCAGCAGCCCGGGGACGTACGACTCCTACGAGCAGTACTTC. Together with reference TRBV5-1 and TRBJ2-7, the CDR3 gives the full variable domain: KAGVTQTPRYLIKTRGQQVTLSCSPISGHRSVSWYQQTPGQGLQFLFEYFSETQRNKGNFPGRFSGRQFSNSRSEMNVSTLELGDSALYLCASSPGTYDSYEQYFGPGTRLTVT.

The rearrangement uses TRBV7-8 and TRBJ1-4; 7 nucleotides match TRBD1. The V gene end was trimmed by 0 bases and the J gene end by 0 bases; junction bases not matched to a gene: 1. Germline-derived CDR1 and CDR2 are SGHVS and FQNEAQ. This CDR3 spans 16 amino acids. CDR3: CASSLATGATNEKLFF. As DNA, the CDR3 is TGTGCCAGCAGCTTAGCTACAGGGGCAACTAATGAAAAACTGTTTTTT.

In its sample, this clone was seen once. This chain uses TRBV6-5 with TRBJ2-3; TRBD2 aligns across 12 bases. The germline V gene has CDR1 MNHEY and CDR2 SVGAGI. This CDR3 region has 15 residues. J was trimmed by 6 bases and V by 8 bases; bases with no gene match: 9. In DNA form, the CDR3 reads TGTGCCAGCTTAGGACTAGCGGGGTATTTGGATACGCAGTATTTT. Encoded protein: CASLGLAGYLDTQYF.

CDR3 amino acids: CSVVLREQYF. CDR3 bases: TGCAGCGTTGTACTCCGCGAGCAGTACTTC. The chain links TRBV29-1 to TRBJ2-7; D ambiguous. CDR1 and CDR2 (germline): SQVTM, ANQGSEA. The CDR3 sequence is 10 residues long. V was pared by 4 bases and J by 6 bases, with 7 bases between.

This clone was picked up one time. This CDR3 reads CASSRLLAGGGETQYF. Written as DNA, the CDR3 is TGTGCCAGTAGTAGGCTCCTAGCGGGGGGAGGGGAGACCCAGTACTTC. This sequence joins TRBV19 and TRBJ2-5, with TRBD2 identical over 11 bases. The germline CDR1 and CDR2 sequences are LNHDA and SQIVND (reference sequence). This CDR3 spans 16 amino acids. V was pared by 4 bases and J by 5 bases, with 9 bases of the junction left unmatched.

The chain has TRBV19 and TRBJ2-7; D is ambiguous. This CDR3 comprises 15 residues. Germline CDR1 LNHDA, CDR2 SQIVND (reference sequence). V was pared by 4 bases and J by 1 base, with 14 bases between. In DNA form, the CDR3 reads TGTGCCAGTAGTAATCTCGCGGAAGGATCCTACGAGCAGTACTTC. The encoded protein is CASSNLAEGSYEQYF.

The chain is built from TRBV6-5 and TRBJ2-7; the D gene could be TRBD1 or TRBD2 (7 bases each). Germline CDR1 is MNHEY and CDR2 is SVGAGI. V shed 11 bases and J shed 5 bases, with 19 bases lying between them. This CDR3 has 13 amino acids. This CDR3 reads CAPRGGSGDEQYV. CDR3 in DNA: TGTGCCCCCAGGGGGGGAAGCGGCGACGAGCAGTACGTC.

The V call is TRBV25-1, the J call TRBJ1-2; D possibly corresponds to TRBD1 (5 bases). V was pared by 1 base and J by 8 bases, with 17 bases between. Germline lookup yields CDR1 MGHDK and CDR2 SYGVNS. There are 15 residues in the CDR3. CDR3: CASSEWGRALGGYTF. In DNA, the CDR3 is TGTGCCAGCAGTGAATGGGGCAGGGCCCTCGGGGGCTACACCTTC.

The chain is built from TRBV5-5 and TRBJ1-3, with D possibly being TRBD1 (5 bases). From germline, CDR1 is SGHKS and CDR2 YYEKEE (reference sequence). V was clipped by 4 bases and J by 4 bases, with 18 bases between them. This CDR3 is 16 amino acids long. CDR3 amino acids: CASSRSGTALGNTIYF. CDR3 in DNA: TGTGCCAGCAGCAGATCCGGGACGGCCTTGGGAAACACCATATATTTT.

The chain couples TRBV9 to TRBJ2-2, with 9 bases identical to TRBD1. The trim removed 3 bases at V and 6 bases at J, leaving 6 bases unmatched. Germline lookup yields CDR1 SGDLS and CDR2 YYNGEE. The CDR3 runs 15 residues. The CDR3 here is CASSDRQGGAGELFF. CDR3 DNA: TGTGCCAGCAGCGATCGACAGGGGGGTGCCGGGGAGCTGTTTTTT.

The rearrangement joins TRBV6-6 to TRBJ1-2; D not resolved. CDR3 length equals 15 residues. The germline gives CDR1 MNHNY, CDR2 SVGAGI (reference sequence). V lost 2 bases, J lost 4 bases, and 14 bases lay in between. CDR3: CASSYPDYRGYGYTF. CDR3 DNA: TGTGCCAGCAGTTACCCGGACTACCGGGGCTATGGCTACACCTTC.

The chain uses TRBV2 and TRBJ1-1, with 8 bases that match TRBD1. V shed 7 bases, J shed 4 bases, and the junction held 2 bases outside the gene matches. Germline CDR1 and CDR2: SNHLY and FYNNEI. The CDR3 consists of 12 residues. CDR3 nucleotide sequence: TGTGCCAGCATCAGGGGGCTCACTGAAGCTTTCTTT. Translated: CASIRGLTEAFF.

This rearrangement joins TRBV6-1 to TRBJ1-4; D perhaps matches TRBD1 (6 bases). Trimming shortened V by 6 bases and J by 8 bases, and 13 bases separated the two germline ends. Germline lookup yields CDR1 MNHNS and CDR2 SASEGT. The CDR3 covers 13 residues. As DNA, the CDR3 is TGTGCCAGCAGACCACAGGGACACGAAAAACTGTTTTTT. It yields the protein CASRPQGHEKLFF.

V and J are TRBV6-6 and TRBJ2-2; 11 bases match TRBD2. CDR1 is MNHNY and CDR2 is SVGAGI in the germline V gene (reference sequence). The CDR3 is made up of 16 amino acids. With 3 bases clipped from V and 1 base from J, the junction kept 1 base outside the gene matches. The CDR3 is CASSYGLAGNTGELFF. The CDR3 DNA reads TGTGCCAGCAGTTATGGACTAGCGGGGAACACCGGGGAGCTGTTTTTT.